The present entry profiles one TCR beta chain with its context. What it binds is not known. V lost 2 bases, J lost 5 bases, and 9 bases stayed unmatched. Germline CDR1 is MNHEY and CDR2 is SVGEGT. The CDR3 contains 16 residues. The record originates from a study of CD8 T cells in Susac syndrome. RNA in amounts of roughly 0.5 to 1 ug was reverse transcribed with random hexamers. TCRdb reprocessed the immunoSEQ multiplex PCR reads with MiXCR, giving one entry per CDR3 protein. The sample yields about 400,000 distinct CDR3 sequences, more than 80% seen once. General study results and limits: The study conceded that its TCR sequencing and HLA analysis involved relatively few individuals.

Sequencing of TCR beta, carried out with a high-throughput approach, was applied to CD8+ and CD4+ T cells from the blood. Multiple sclerosis controls were treatment-naive patients with stable or active relapsing-remitting disease. Material for sequencing was CD8+ T cells from PBMCs. The rearrangement links TRBV6-2 or TRBV6-3 to TRBJ2-1; 7 positions agree with TRBD1. This TCR derives from a human donor with multiple sclerosis. CDR3 DNA: TGTGCCAGCAGTTACACCCTTACCACAGGGGACAATGAGCAGTTCTTC. Its protein is CASSYTLTTGDNEQFF.